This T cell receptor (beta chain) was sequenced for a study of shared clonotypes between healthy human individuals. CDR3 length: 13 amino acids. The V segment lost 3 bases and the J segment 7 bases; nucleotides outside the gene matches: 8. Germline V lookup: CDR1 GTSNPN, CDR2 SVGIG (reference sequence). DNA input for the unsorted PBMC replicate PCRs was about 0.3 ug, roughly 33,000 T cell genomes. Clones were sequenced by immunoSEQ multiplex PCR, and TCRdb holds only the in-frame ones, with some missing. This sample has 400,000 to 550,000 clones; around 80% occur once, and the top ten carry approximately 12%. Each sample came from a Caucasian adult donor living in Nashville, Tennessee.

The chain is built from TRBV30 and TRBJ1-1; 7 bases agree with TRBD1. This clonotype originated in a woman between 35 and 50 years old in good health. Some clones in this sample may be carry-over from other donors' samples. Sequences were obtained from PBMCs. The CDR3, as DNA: TGTGCCTGGAGACAGGGGCGCGAAAGTGAAGCTTTCTTT. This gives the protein CAWRQGRESEAFF.